A selection of T cell receptor beta chains follows, all from one sample in a study of beta chain features in type 1 diabetes. Sequencing was performed with immunoSEQ multiplex PCR; in TCRdb, only in-frame clones are kept and a portion is missing. The sample lists 140,000 or so clones, 9.2% occurring once. Sequencing used central memory CD4+ T cells from blood. These receptors were taken from a man between 18 and 29 years old in good health. Both conserved end residues are part of each CDR3. Fields, in order: clone size, J gene, D gene, V gene, CDR3 protein, CDR3 DNA. A D gene is named only where the DNA matches it firmly. Only some rows state a clone size, as once, few, many or a class for expanded clones.

. | TRBJ1-2 | TRBD1 | TRBV5-8 | CASSRTGADYGYTF | TGTGCCAGCAGTCGGACAGGGGCGGACTATGGCTACACCTTC
few | TRBJ1-1 | . | TRBV5-1 | CASSQQGLTEAFF | TGCGCCAGCAGCCAGCAGGGTCTCACTGAAGCTTTCTTT
. | TRBJ2-4 | TRBD2 | TRBV28 | CASSLWLAGGTGNIQYF | TGTGCCAGCAGTTTATGGCTAGCGGGGGGGACGGGAAACATTCAGTACTTC
. | TRBJ2-4 | TRBD1 | TRBV5-6 | CASSGRTGTNIQYF | TGTGCCAGCAGCGGCCGGACAGGGACGAACATTCAGTACTTC
few | TRBJ2-7 | TRBD1 | TRBV10-1 | CASSPRTGGVEQYF | TGCGCCAGCAGTCCTAGGACAGGGGGCGTCGAGCAGTACTTC
few | TRBJ2-1 | . | TRBV21-1 | CASSDRSNEQFF | TGTGCCAGCAGCGATCGGTCCAATGAGCAGTTCTTC
. | TRBJ2-7 | . | TRBV5-1 | CASSVLVDSFSTYEQYF | TGCGCCAGCAGCGTATTAGTGGACTCCTTCTCTACCTACGAGCAGTACTTC
. | TRBJ2-7 | . | TRBV10-3 | CAIGPTAYEQYF | TGTGCCATCGGTCCTACAGCTTACGAGCAGTACTTC
few | TRBJ2-1 | . | TRBV5-1 | CASSLGQGGNEQFF | TGCGCCAGCAGCTTGGGGCAGGGGGGCAATGAGCAGTTCTTC
few | TRBJ1-3 | . | TRBV28 | CASRTGSGNTIYF | TGTGCCAGCAGAACAGGGAGCGGAAACACCATATATTTT
few | TRBJ2-1 | . | TRBV19 | CASIFRVVNEQFF | TGTGCCAGTATTTTCAGGGTTGTCAATGAGCAGTTCTTC
. | TRBJ1-1 | . | TRBV19 | CASSSAGQWNTEAFF | TGTGCCAGTAGTTCAGCCGGACAGTGGAACACTGAAGCTTTCTTT
few | TRBJ2-7 | . | TRBV7-3 | CASSLPGPRSNEQYF | TGTGCCAGCAGCCTCCCGGGTCCCCGATCCAACGAGCAGTACTTC
. | TRBJ1-2 | TRBD1 | TRBV6-6 | CASRKTGNNYGYTF | TGTGCCAGCAGAAAGACAGGGAACAACTATGGCTACACCTTC
. | TRBJ2-6 | . | TRBV5-1 | CASSLRSGAGANVLTF | TGCGCCAGCAGCTTGAGGTCGGGGGCTGGGGCCAACGTCCTGACTTTC
few | TRBJ2-7 | . | TRBV11-2 | CASSRVLSYEQYF | TGTGCCAGCAGCCGGGTTCTCTCCTACGAGCAGTACTTC
. | TRBJ1-1 | . | TRBV2 | CASNRVRTGTEAFF | TGTGCCAGCAATCGGGTCAGGACTGGCACTGAAGCTTTCTTT
few | TRBJ1-2 | TRBD1 | TRBV5-4 | CASSPRDRRSYGYTF | TGTGCCAGCAGCCCGAGGGACAGAAGATCCTATGGCTACACCTTC
. | TRBJ2-5 | TRBD1 | TRBV19 | CASSTGGEETQYF | TGTGCCAGTAGCACAGGGGGCGAGGAGACCCAGTACTTC
few | TRBJ2-7 | TRBD2 | TRBV7-7 | CASSLGLAGAREQYF | TGTGCCAGCAGCCTCGGACTAGCGGGGGCCCGTGAGCAGTACTTC
. | TRBJ2-3 | TRBD2 | TRBV18 | CASRPSGNTDTQYF | TGTGCCAGCCGGCCTAGCGGAAACACAGATACGCAGTATTTT
few | TRBJ2-1 | TRBD1 | TRBV6-1 | CASSEPGQPYNEQFF | TGTGCCAGCAGTGAGCCGGGACAGCCCTACAATGAGCAGTTCTTC
. | TRBJ1-6 | . | TRBV11-2 | CASSRDNSPLHF | TGTGCCAGCAGCCGGGATAATTCACCCCTCCACTTT
. | TRBJ2-3 | TRBD2 | TRBV4-2 | CASSSSGGESDTQYF | TGTGCCAGCAGCTCTAGCGGGGGGGAGTCAGATACGCAGTATTTT
few | TRBJ2-1 | TRBD2 | TRBV7-2 | CASSFGSAGVVNEQFF | TGTGCCAGCAGCTTTGGCTCAGCGGGGGTAGTCAATGAGCAGTTCTTC
. | TRBJ2-3 | TRBD1 | TRBV7-2 | CASSLTQGAGTGRDTQYF | TGTGCCAGCAGCTTAACCCAAGGGGCCGGGACAGGGAGAGATACGCAGTATTTT
few | TRBJ2-7 | . | TRBV5-1 | CASSGNTGYEQYF | TGCGCCAGCAGCGGAAACACAGGTTACGAGCAGTACTTC
few | TRBJ1-2 | . | TRBV5-1 | CASSLTVPDGYTF | TGCGCCAGCAGCTTGACGGTCCCGGATGGCTACACCTTC
. | TRBJ1-4 | TRBD1 | TRBV27 | CASSSETGIGTDEKLFF | TGTGCCAGCAGTTCCGAGACAGGGATCGGGACTGATGAAAAACTGTTTTTT
few | TRBJ2-2 | . | TRBV19 | CASSSTGQSYGGELFF | TGTGCCAGTAGTAGTACAGGGCAAAGCTATGGCGGGGAGCTGTTTTTT
. | TRBJ1-2 | . | TRBV5-6 | CASSRDRNYGYTF | TGTGCCAGCAGCCGAGACAGGAACTATGGCTACACCTTC
. | TRBJ2-7 | TRBD1 | TRBV6-6 | CASGSQGVSYEQYF | TGTGCCAGCGGGTCACAGGGGGTCTCCTACGAGCAGTACTTC
few | TRBJ2-2 | TRBD1 | TRBV19 | CASSVDRGNTGELFF | TGTGCCAGTAGTGTGGACAGGGGAAACACCGGGGAGCTGTTTTTT
few | TRBJ1-1 | . | TRBV5-1 | CASSLVLMNTEAFF | TGCGCCAGCAGCTTGGTACTCATGAACACTGAAGCTTTCTTT
few | TRBJ1-2 | TRBD1 | TRBV5-6 | CASSWLDRAYGYTF | TGTGCCAGCAGCTGGTTGGACAGGGCCTATGGCTACACCTTC
few | TRBJ2-5 | . | TRBV27 | CASRQIPLTGYSFQETQYF | TGTGCCAGCAGGCAGATCCCCTTAACAGGGTACTCCTTTCAAGAGACCCAGTACTTC
few | TRBJ2-7 | TRBD1 | TRBV5-1 | CASSPGTGNEQYF | TGCGCCAGCAGCCCGGGGACAGGCAACGAGCAGTACTTC
. | TRBJ2-3 | TRBD1 | TRBV4-3 | CTSSQRTGRTDTQYF | TGCACCAGCAGCCAAAGGACAGGCCGCACAGATACGCAGTATTTT
few | TRBJ2-5 | . | TRBV18 | CASSPRTGDHQETQYF | TGTGCCAGCTCACCACGGACGGGGGACCACCAAGAGACCCAGTACTTC
few | TRBJ2-7 | . | TRBV7-2 | CASSLQDYEQYF | TGTGCCAGCAGCTTACAGGACTACGAGCAGTACTTC
. | TRBJ1-2 | . | TRBV6-5 | CASSRLPPTNYGYTF | TGTGCCAGCAGCCGTCTCCCGCCTACTAACTATGGCTACACCTTC
many | TRBJ2-1 | TRBD1 | TRBV18 | CASSPRQGGNNEQFF | TGTGCCAGCTCACCACGACAGGGGGGGAACAATGAGCAGTTCTTC
. | TRBJ2-2 | . | TRBV7-2 | CASSSAPAANTGELFF | TGTGCCAGCAGCTCGGCCCCAGCGGCGAACACCGGGGAGCTGTTTTTT
. | TRBJ2-1 | TRBD2 | TRBV29-1 | CSVSRRGQGGYNEQFF | TGCAGCGTCTCTAGGCGTGGGCAGGGAGGGTACAATGAGCAGTTCTTC
. | TRBJ1-5 | TRBD1 | TRBV29-1 | CSVEEPGQGRQPQHF | TGCAGCGTTGAAGAGCCGGGACAGGGGCGCCAGCCCCAGCATTTT
few | TRBJ1-5 | . | TRBV19 | CASEHGPSNQPQHF | TGTGCCAGTGAGCATGGGCCCAGCAATCAGCCCCAGCATTTT
. | TRBJ2-6 | TRBD1 | TRBV28 | CASSYRGSGANVLTF | TGTGCCAGCAGTTACAGGGGTAGTGGGGCCAACGTCCTGACTTTC
. | TRBJ1-6 | . | TRBV5-1 | CASSLPGQEGSPLHF | TGCGCCAGCAGCCTGCCTGGACAAGAAGGTTCACCCCTCCACTTT
. | TRBJ1-3 | . | TRBV6-5 | CASSYAGAGNTIYF | TGTGCCAGCAGTTACGCAGGGGCTGGAAACACCATATATTTT
. | TRBJ1-4 | . | TRBV2 | CASSERGRINEKLFF | TGTGCCAGCAGTGAAAGAGGGCGGATTAATGAAAAACTGTTTTTT
few | TRBJ1-1 | . | TRBV25-1 | CASRQGGFTEAFF | TGTGCCAGCAGACAGGGAGGGTTTACTGAAGCTTTCTTT
few | TRBJ2-7 | . | TRBV14 | CASSQEWLTGEQYF | TGTGCCAGCAGCCAAGAATGGTTGACGGGGGAGCAGTACTTC
. | TRBJ1-6 | TRBD1 | TRBV18 | CASSPPGQLNSPLHF | TGTGCCAGCTCACCACCGGGACAGCTTAATTCACCCCTCCACTTT
. | TRBJ1-5 | TRBD1 | TRBV7-8 | CASSLRDSSNQPQHF | TGTGCCAGCAGCCTCCGGGACAGTAGCAATCAGCCCCAGCATTTT
. | TRBJ2-3 | TRBD2 | TRBV23-1 | CASSQEKTSGGALCTDTQYF | TGCGCCAGCAGTCAAGAAAAGACTAGCGGGGGGGCCCTTTGCACAGATACGCAGTATTTT
few | TRBJ2-1 | TRBD2 | TRBV30 | CAWSWRGSSYNEQFF | TGTGCCTGGAGTTGGCGGGGGAGCTCCTACAATGAGCAGTTCTTC
. | TRBJ2-7 | . | TRBV21-1 | CASSNRGQGAYEQYF | TGTGCCAGCAGCAATCGTGGACAGGGGGCCTACGAGCAGTACTTC
. | TRBJ2-2 | . | TRBV28 | CASSLYDRLNTGELFF | TGTGCCAGCAGTTTATATGACAGGCTGAACACCGGGGAGCTGTTTTTT
. | TRBJ1-2 | . | TRBV11-3 | CASSLRGNYGYTF | TGTGCCAGCAGCTTACGGGGGAACTATGGCTACACCTTC
. | TRBJ1-6 | . | TRBV2 | CASSDSSYNSPLHF | TGTGCCAGCAGTGACAGCTCCTATAATTCACCCCTCCACTTT